These 17 T cell receptor beta chains were sequenced from one sample in a study of lung T cells in sarcoidosis with Löfgren's syndrome. Each CDR3 protein gets one entry after TCRdb re-called the reads with MiXCR. Of 9,400 or so distinct CDR3 sequences listed, 20% are singletons. Material: CD4+ T cells from bronchoalveolar lavage. The receptors derive from a human donor with sarcoidosis (Löfgren's syndrome or another form), or a control subject (not recorded which).

At least ten counts were recorded for this clonotype. This sequence joins TRBV12-3 or TRBV12-4 and TRBJ1-1, with 8 bases matching TRBD1. V shed 5 bases, J shed 5 bases, and the junction held 7 bases outside the gene matches. CDR3 length: 14 amino acids. The CDR3 protein is CASSSRGRGTEAFF. The DNA for the CDR3 is TGTGCCAGCAGTAGCAGGGGGCGCGGAACTGAAGCTTTCTTT.

The chain uses TRBV12-3 or TRBV12-4 and TRBJ1-1, with a weak D call TRBD1 (6 bases). The germline V and J ends were trimmed by 6 bases and 1 base, with 12 bases remaining between them. This CDR3 has 14 residues. CDR3 residues: CASSEQGWNTEAFF. CDR3 bases: TGTGCCAGCAGCGAGCAGGGGTGGAACACTGAAGCTTTCTTT.

Note on this clonotype: Because it lacks the conserved phenylalanine or tryptophan at the end, this CDR3 is likely a read error. This rearrangement joins TRBV27 to TRBJ1-5; no clear D. CDR1 is MNHEY, CDR2 SMNVEV, per germline (reference sequence). With 6 bases removed from V and 0 bases from J, the gap between germline ends came to 15 bases. This CDR3 has 16 residues. The CDR3 nucleotides are TGTGCCAGCAGATCCTCCGCCCTCTATAGCAATCAGCCCCAGCATCTT. It translates to CASRSSALYSNQPQHL.

This clonotype was picked up many times. This sequence joins TRBV7-9 and TRBJ2-1; perhaps TRBD1 as D (6 bases). Per the germline V gene, CDR1 is SEHNR and CDR2 is FQNEAQ (reference sequence). The V gene lost 8 bases and the J gene lost 6 bases, with 14 bases spanning the gap. This CDR3 comprises 13 residues. CDR3 protein: CASGRGRGNEQFF. Written as DNA, the CDR3 is TGTGCCAGCGGCAGGGGAAGAGGCAATGAGCAGTTCTTC.

The CDR3 spells CATSVLRTGGKGEARYF. Written as DNA, the CDR3 is TGTGCCACCAGTGTCCTCCGGACAGGGGGCAAAGGAGAGGCCCGGTACTTC. The chain recombines TRBV24-1 with TRBJ2-5, with 11 positions matching TRBD1. J lost 13 bases, V lost 5 bases, and 20 bases had no gene match. This CDR3 comprises 17 residues. CDR1 and CDR2 from the germline V gene are KGHDR and SFDVKD.

By sample fraction, this clonotype is medium-sized. The J gene is TRBJ2-7, the V gene TRBV27; TRBD2 matches at 7 bases. The CDR3 consists of 15 residues. The trim removed 5 bases at V and 1 base at J, leaving 8 bases unmatched. Germline V gene data show CDR1 as MNHEY and CDR2 as SMNVEV (reference sequence). CDR3 DNA sequence: TGTGCCAGCAGTCCCCCAGCGGGACTTTCCTACGAGCAGTACTTC. This codes for CASSPPAGLSYEQYF.

This clonotype has a count of ten or more. This rearrangement joins TRBV10-3 to TRBJ2-5; 8 nucleotides match TRBD2. The trim removed 4 bases at V and 2 bases at J, leaving 6 bases unmatched. This CDR3 contains 15 residues. Germline CDR1 ENHRY, CDR2 SYGVKD. Here the CDR3 DNA reads TGTGCCATCAGTGGTAGCGGGACTAATCAAGAGACCCAGTACTTC. Protein sequence: CAISGSGTNQETQYF.

The chain has TRBV30 and TRBJ2-5, with D perhaps TRBD1 or TRBD2 (6 bases each). The ends were cut back, 2 bases at V and 5 bases at J, with 18 bases in the middle. The V gene's germline CDR1 is GTSNPN and CDR2 SVGIG (reference sequence). This CDR3 contains 15 residues. The CDR3: CAWSHRDGGPETQYF. For the CDR3, the DNA is TGTGCCTGGAGTCACCGGGACGGGGGCCCTGAGACCCAGTACTTC.

The chain links TRBV6-5 to TRBJ2-2; TRBD2 matches 12 bases. Germline trimming cut 6 bases from V and 4 bases from J; bases unmatched to any gene: 9. The germline V gene encodes CDR1 MNHEY and CDR2 SVGAGI. This CDR3 is built from 17 residues. The CDR3 protein is CASRLSSGGAPTGELFF. As DNA, the CDR3 is TGTGCCAGCAGACTTTCTAGCGGGGGGGCTCCCACCGGGGAGCTGTTTTTT.

By frequency in the sample, this clonotype is medium-sized (0.01 to 0.1%). This chain uses TRBV6-1 with TRBJ2-7; the match to TRBD2 covers 8 bases. CDR1 is MNHNS and CDR2 is SASEGT in the germline V gene. The V segment lost 10 bases and the J segment 4 bases; nucleotides outside the gene matches: 15. CDR3 length: 15 residues. The CDR3 region has the DNA TGTGCCACCAAGAAGCCGGGACTAGTGAGTTACGAGCAGTACTTC. This translates into CATKKPGLVSYEQYF.

This clonotype is medium-sized within its sample. The chain recombines TRBV28 with TRBJ2-7; a weak D match, TRBD2 (6 bases). This CDR3 comprises 16 residues. Trimming took 5 bases from V and 0 from J, leaving 17 bases between them. Germline loops: CDR1 MDHEN, CDR2 SYDVKM. The CDR3 sequence: CASSRGGPRGSYEQYF. As DNA, the CDR3 is TGTGCCAGCAGTCGAGGAGGGCCGAGGGGCTCCTACGAGCAGTACTTC.

This clonotype was seen ten or more times. V is TRBV28 and J is TRBJ1-2, with 7 nucleotides matching TRBD1. J was trimmed by 3 bases and V by 5 bases; bases with no gene match: 12. Germline CDR1 MDHEN, CDR2 SYDVKM. The length of the CDR3 is 16 residues. DNA of the CDR3: TGTGCCAGCAGTCCCGGGACAGCTAATCGATACTATGGCTACACCTTC. Translation: CASSPGTANRYYGYTF.

This clonotype is labeled as medium-sized (0.01 to 0.1%). The genes are TRBV25-1 and TRBJ2-1, with 7 bases identical to TRBD2. The CDR3 consists of 14 residues. V shed 5 bases and J 3 bases; nucleotides not matched to a gene: 4. Looked up from germline, CDR1 is MGHDK and CDR2 is SYGVNS. CDR3 sequence: CASSQGGNYNEQFF. Here the CDR3 DNA reads TGTGCCAGCAGTCAGGGAGGGAACTACAATGAGCAGTTCTTC.

By sample share, this clonotype is medium-sized. The chain carries TRBV6-2 or TRBV6-3 and TRBJ1-5; perhaps TRBD1 as D (6 bases). The CDR3 extends over 15 amino acids. Looked up from germline, CDR1 is MNHEY and CDR2 is SVGEGT. Trimming left V 6 bases short and J 4 bases short, with 16 bases between. The CDR3 here is CASSNPQGTNQPQHF. The CDR3 bases are TGTGCCAGCAGCAACCCCCAGGGGACTAATCAGCCCCAGCATTTT.

This clonotype showed up just once. This may arise from a read error, as a much more abundant clone is one base away. The chain recombines TRBV11-1 with TRBJ2-2; 8 bases fit TRBD2. The CDR3 spans 15 residues. In germline, CDR1 is SGHAT, CDR2 FQDESV (reference sequence). CDR3 loop: CASSGTRSYTGKLFF. CDR3 DNA: TGTGCCAGCAGCGGGACTAGAAGTTACACCGGGAAGCTGTTTTTT.

Many counts were recorded for this clonotype. The J gene is TRBJ2-2, the V gene TRBV19; D is ambiguous. This CDR3 contains 14 residues. V was shortened by 3 bases and J by 0 bases, with 5 bases between the two germline ends. Germline V gene data show CDR1 as LNHDA and CDR2 as SQIVND (reference sequence). CDR3 bases: TGTGCCAGTAGTATCACAGCGAACACCGGGGAGCTGTTTTTT. It yields the protein CASSITANTGELFF.

This clonotype was counted ten times or more. The V and J genes are TRBV11-3 and TRBJ1-6; tentative D call: TRBD1 (5 bases). The germline gives CDR1 SGHNT, CDR2 YENEEA. The V and J ends lost 3 bases and 7 bases respectively, with 10 bases between them. The CDR3 length is 14 residues. The CDR3 region has the DNA TGTGCCAGCAGCTTGGGGACCGTAAATTCACCCCTCCACTTT. Protein product: CASSLGTVNSPLHF.